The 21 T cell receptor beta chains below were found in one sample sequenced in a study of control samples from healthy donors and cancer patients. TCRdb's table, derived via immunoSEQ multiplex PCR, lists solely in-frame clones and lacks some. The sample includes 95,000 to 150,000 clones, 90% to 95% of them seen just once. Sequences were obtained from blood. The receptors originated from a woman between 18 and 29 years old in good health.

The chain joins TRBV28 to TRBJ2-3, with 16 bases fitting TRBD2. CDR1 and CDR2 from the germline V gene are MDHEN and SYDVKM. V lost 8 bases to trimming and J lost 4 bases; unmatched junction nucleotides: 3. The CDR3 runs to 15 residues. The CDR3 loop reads CASEGLAGGSDTQYF. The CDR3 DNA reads TGTGCCAGCGAGGGACTAGCGGGAGGGTCAGATACGCAGTATTTT.

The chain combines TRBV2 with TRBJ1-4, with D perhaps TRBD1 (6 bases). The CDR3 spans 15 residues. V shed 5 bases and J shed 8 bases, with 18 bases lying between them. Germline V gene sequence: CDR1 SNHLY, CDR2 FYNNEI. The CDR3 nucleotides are TGTGCCAGCAGTCCTAACAGGCAGGGGTACGAAAAACTGTTTTTT. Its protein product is CASSPNRQGYEKLFF.

CDR3 sequence: CASSRGPEAFF. The CDR3 nucleotides are TGTGCCAGCAGCCGGGGCCCTGAAGCTTTCTTT. V and J are TRBV6-2 or TRBV6-3 and TRBJ1-1; weak D call: TRBD1 (5 bases). V was trimmed by 6 bases and J by 6 bases, leaving 8 bases between them. CDR1 and CDR2 from the germline V gene are MNHEY and SVGEGT. The CDR3 length is 11 residues.

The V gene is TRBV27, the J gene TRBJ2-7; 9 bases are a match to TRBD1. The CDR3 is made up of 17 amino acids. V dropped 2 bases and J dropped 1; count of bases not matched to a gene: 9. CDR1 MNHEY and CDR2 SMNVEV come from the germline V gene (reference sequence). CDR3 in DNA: TGTGCCAGCAGTTTACAGGGTCAAGGGACAGGGTCCTACGAGCAGTACTTC. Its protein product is CASSLQGQGTGSYEQYF.

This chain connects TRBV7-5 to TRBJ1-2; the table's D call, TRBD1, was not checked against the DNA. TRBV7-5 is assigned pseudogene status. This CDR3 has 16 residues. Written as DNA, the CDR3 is TGTGCCAGAAGCTTAAGACAGGGCAAATCTAACTATGGCTACACCTTC. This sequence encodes CARSLRQGKSNYGYTF.

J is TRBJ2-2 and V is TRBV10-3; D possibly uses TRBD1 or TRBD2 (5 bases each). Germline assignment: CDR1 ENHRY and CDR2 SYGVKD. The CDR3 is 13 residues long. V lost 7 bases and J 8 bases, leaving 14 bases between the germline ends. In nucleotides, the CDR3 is TGTGCCATCAAGGGACGGGAAGAGGGGGAGCTGTTTTTT. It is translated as CAIKGREEGELFF.

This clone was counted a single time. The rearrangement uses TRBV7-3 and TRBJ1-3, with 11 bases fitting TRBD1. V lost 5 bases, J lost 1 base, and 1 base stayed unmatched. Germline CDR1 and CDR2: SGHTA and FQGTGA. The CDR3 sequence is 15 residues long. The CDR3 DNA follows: TGTGCCAGCAGCCGGGACAGGGGGTCTGGAAACACCATATATTTT. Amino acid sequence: CASSRDRGSGNTIYF.

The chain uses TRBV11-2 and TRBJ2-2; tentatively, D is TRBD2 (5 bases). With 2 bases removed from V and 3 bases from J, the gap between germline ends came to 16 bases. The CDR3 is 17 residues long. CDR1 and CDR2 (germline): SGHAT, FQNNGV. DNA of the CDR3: TGTGCCAGCAGCTTACGGGGAAGCGGTCCGTACACCGGGGAGCTGTTTTTT. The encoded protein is CASSLRGSGPYTGELFF.

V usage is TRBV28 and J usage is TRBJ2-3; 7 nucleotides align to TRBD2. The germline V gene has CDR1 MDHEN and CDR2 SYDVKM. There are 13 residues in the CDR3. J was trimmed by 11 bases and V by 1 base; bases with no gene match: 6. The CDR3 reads CASSLSSGSQQYF. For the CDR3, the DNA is TGTGCCAGCAGTTTATCTAGCGGCAGTCAGCAGTATTTT.

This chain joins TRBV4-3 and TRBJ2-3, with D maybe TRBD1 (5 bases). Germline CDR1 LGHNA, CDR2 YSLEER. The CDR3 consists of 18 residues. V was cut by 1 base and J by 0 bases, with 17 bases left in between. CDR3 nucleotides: TGCGCCAGCAGCCAAGCGGGTGGGGCTGATATCAGCACAGATACGCAGTATTTT. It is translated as CASSQAGGADISTDTQYF.

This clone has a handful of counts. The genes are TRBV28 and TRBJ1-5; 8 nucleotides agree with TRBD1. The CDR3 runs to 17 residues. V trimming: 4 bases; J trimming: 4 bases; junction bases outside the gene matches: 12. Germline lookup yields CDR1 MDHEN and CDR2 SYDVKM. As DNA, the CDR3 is TGTGCCAGCAGTTCCCCAGGGGGCTTGGGCGGGAATCAGCCCCAGCATTTT. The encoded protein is CASSSPGGLGGNQPQHF.

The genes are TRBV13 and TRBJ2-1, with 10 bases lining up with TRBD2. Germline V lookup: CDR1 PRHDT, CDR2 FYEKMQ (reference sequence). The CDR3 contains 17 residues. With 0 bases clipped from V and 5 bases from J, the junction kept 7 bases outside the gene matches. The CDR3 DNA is TGTGCCAGCAGCTTAGGACGTAGCGGGGGGACCAACAATGAGCAGTTCTTC. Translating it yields CASSLGRSGGTNNEQFF.

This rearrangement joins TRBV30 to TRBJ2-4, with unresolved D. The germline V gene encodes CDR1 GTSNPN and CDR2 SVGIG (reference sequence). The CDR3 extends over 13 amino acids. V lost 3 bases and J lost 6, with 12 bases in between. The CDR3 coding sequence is TGTGCCTGGAGGACGGCAGTGACAAACATTCAGTACTTC. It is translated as CAWRTAVTNIQYF.

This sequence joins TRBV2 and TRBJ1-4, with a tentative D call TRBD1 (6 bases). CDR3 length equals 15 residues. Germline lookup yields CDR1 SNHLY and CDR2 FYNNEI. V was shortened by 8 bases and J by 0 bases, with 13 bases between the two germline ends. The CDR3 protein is CASLGGRTTNEKLFF. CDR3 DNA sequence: TGTGCCAGCCTGGGGGGCAGGACAACTAATGAAAAACTGTTTTTT.

The chain's CDR3 is CASSVTTGNYGYTF. CDR3 in DNA: TGTGCCAGCAGCGTAACCACGGGAAACTATGGCTACACCTTC. The chain carries TRBV9 and TRBJ1-2; the D is unclear. Germline V gene sequence: CDR1 SGDLS, CDR2 YYNGEE. Trimming pared 1 base from V and 2 bases from J, leaving 9 bases between. The CDR3 is 14 amino acids.

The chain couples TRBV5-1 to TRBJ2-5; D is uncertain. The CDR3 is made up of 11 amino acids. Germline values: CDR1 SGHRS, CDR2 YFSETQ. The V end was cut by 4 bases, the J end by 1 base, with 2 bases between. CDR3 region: CASSTQETQYF. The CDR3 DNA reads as TGCGCCAGCAGCACCCAAGAGACCCAGTACTTC.

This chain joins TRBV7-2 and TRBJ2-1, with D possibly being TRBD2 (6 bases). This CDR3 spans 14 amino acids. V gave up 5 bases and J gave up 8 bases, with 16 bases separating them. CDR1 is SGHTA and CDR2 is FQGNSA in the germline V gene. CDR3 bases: TGTGCCAGCAGCCCGGGACTGGTTACCGATGAGCAGTTCTTC. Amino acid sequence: CASSPGLVTDEQFF.

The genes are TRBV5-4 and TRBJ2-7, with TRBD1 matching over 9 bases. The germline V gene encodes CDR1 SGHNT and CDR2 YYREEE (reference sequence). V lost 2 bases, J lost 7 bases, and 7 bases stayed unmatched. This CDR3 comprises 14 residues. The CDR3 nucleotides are TGTGCCAGCAGCTTAGGCGCGGACAGGGGAGAGCAGTACTTC. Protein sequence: CASSLGADRGEQYF.

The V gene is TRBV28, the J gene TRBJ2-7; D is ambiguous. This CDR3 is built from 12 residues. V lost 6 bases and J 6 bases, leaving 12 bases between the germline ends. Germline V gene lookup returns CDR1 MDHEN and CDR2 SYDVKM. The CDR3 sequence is CASSLLGFEQYF. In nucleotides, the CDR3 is TGTGCCAGCAGCTTACTGGGGTTCGAGCAGTACTTC.

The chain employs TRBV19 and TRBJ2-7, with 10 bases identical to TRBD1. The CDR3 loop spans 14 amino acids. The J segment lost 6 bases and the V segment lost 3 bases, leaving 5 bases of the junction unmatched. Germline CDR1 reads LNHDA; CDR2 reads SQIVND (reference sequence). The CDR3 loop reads CASSIGQGVGEQYF. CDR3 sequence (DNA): TGTGCCAGTAGTATCGGACAGGGGGTCGGCGAGCAGTACTTC.

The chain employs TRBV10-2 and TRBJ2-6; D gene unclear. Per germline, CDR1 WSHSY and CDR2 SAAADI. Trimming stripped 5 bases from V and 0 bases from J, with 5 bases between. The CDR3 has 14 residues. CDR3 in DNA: TGCGCCAGCAGTTCCGGCTCTGGGGCCAACGTCCTGACTTTC. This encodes CASSSGSGANVLTF.